This TCR beta chain comes out of a study of T cell clonotyping in hematopoietic cell transplantation. Findings and caveats of the study: Graft donor and pretransplant recipient Inverse Simpson Index values predicted broader posttransplant TCR diversity. After transplant, recipient diversity fell while pathologically expanded clonotypes grew through day 180.

Sequencing used immunoSEQ multiplex PCR; TCRdb keeps in-frame clones, though not all of them. The sample has approximately 5,000 clones, more than 90% seen once. Notes on this clone: The antigen remains unidentified.

Germline V lookup: CDR1 SQVTM, CDR2 ANQGSEA. This CDR3 comprises 12 residues. The V end was cut by 4 bases, the J end by 4 bases, with 8 bases between. Samples: about 28 days before transplant, then days 30, 100 and 180 after. This material consisted of peripheral blood mononuclear cells, taken 100 days after allogeneic stem cell transplant. The source is a female patient between 50 and 60 years old who had an allogeneic stem cell transplant from an unrelated donor, so T cells may come from the graft donor. Some clones in this sample may be carry-over from other donors' samples. The gene calls are TRBV29-1 and TRBJ1-3; D perhaps matches TRBD1 (6 bases). The CDR3 is CSVGTVGNTIYF. The CDR3 DNA reads as TGCAGCGTTGGGACAGTAGGAAACACCATATATTTT.